This is a list of T cell receptor beta chains from one sample in a study of vaccination effects on CD4 cells after COVID-19. Their antigen targets remain unknown. Data came from immunoSEQ multiplex PCR; TCRdb stores just in-frame clones and leaves some out. The repertoire has under 45,000 clones, 70% of them found once; the top ten carry under 30%. This material consisted of CD4+ T cells from PBMCs cultured with HCoV-OC43 spike peptides, taken before COVID-19 vaccination. These receptors were obtained from a human donor who received a COVID-19 vaccine. Each CDR3 is given with its conserved first and last residue. The order of the fields is D gene, V gene, clone size, J gene, CDR3 protein, CDR3 DNA. The D gene is left open where the match is weak. Clone size appears in some rows only: once, few, many, or a class for an expanded clone.

>-|TRBV7-2|-|TRBJ2-1
CASSNTRWQQFF
TGTGCCAGCAGCAACACTAGATGGCAGCAGTTCTTC
>TRBD1|TRBV28|-|TRBJ2-1
CASRRDRYNEQFF
TGTGCCAGCAGAAGGGACAGGTACAATGAGCAGTTCTTC
>TRBD2|TRBV5-1|few|TRBJ2-1
CASSSLAGDNEQFF
TGCGCCAGCAGCTCACTAGCGGGGGACAATGAGCAGTTCTTC
>-|TRBV2|few|TRBJ1-2
CASSPGGDGYTF
TGTGCCAGCAGCCCGGGAGGGGATGGCTACACCTTC
>-|TRBV15|-|TRBJ1-3
CATSPEGFGAIYF
TGTGCCACCAGCCCTGAAGGGTTCGGAGCCATATATTTT
>-|TRBV9|-|TRBJ2-5
CASSVSSGETQYF
TGTGCCAGCAGCGTATCTTCGGGAGAGACCCAGTACTTC
>TRBD2|TRBV27|-|TRBJ2-7
CASSYHRGGGVEQYF
TGTGCCAGCAGTTACCACCGGGGCGGGGGAGTTGAGCAGTACTTC
>TRBD1|TRBV7-9|-|TRBJ2-7
CASSLLRGRNEQYF
TGTGCCAGCAGCCTCCTCAGGGGGCGGAACGAGCAGTACTTC
>-|TRBV3-1/TRBV3-2|-|TRBJ1-3
CASSPHGSGNTIYF
TGTGCCAGCAGCCCTCATGGGTCTGGAAACACCATATATTTT
>TRBD1|TRBV19|many|TRBJ2-5
CASSMVTGGTETQYF
TGTGCCAGTAGTATGGTTACAGGGGGCACAGAGACCCAGTACTTC
>-|TRBV6-2/TRBV6-3|-|TRBJ1-2
CASSTPTSGYTF
TGTGCCAGCAGTACACCGACATCCGGCTACACCTTC
>TRBD2|TRBV3-1/TRBV3-2|-|TRBJ2-5
CASRLSGGALETQYF
TGTGCCAGCAGGCTTAGCGGGGGGGCGTTAGAGACCCAGTACTTC
>-|TRBV3-1/TRBV3-2|-|TRBJ2-6
CASRRENSGANVLTF
TGTGCCAGCAGGAGAGAGAACTCTGGGGCCAACGTCCTGACTTTC
>TRBD2|TRBV7-6|-|TRBJ2-7
CASSLAGGSGEVYEQYF
TGTGCCAGCAGCTTAGCAGGAGGTAGCGGGGAGGTCTACGAGCAGTACTTC
>-|TRBV12-5|-|TRBJ2-7
CASGSGPPHSYEQYF
TGTGCTAGTGGTTCTGGCCCACCTCACTCCTACGAGCAGTACTTC
>-|TRBV20-1|-|TRBJ1-4
CSARMNEKLFF
TGCAGTGCTAGAATGAATGAAAAACTGTTTTTT
>-|TRBV6-5|-|TRBJ1-6
CASSYDGGPHSPLHF
TGTGCCAGCAGTTACGACGGGGGGCCCCATTCACCCCTCCACTTT
>TRBD1|TRBV5-1|-|TRBJ1-5
CASSLGGQHNQPQHF
TGCGCCAGCAGCTTGGGGGGACAGCACAATCAGCCCCAGCATTTT
>TRBD1|TRBV6-5|-|TRBJ1-2
CASSSPTGLYGYTF
TGTGCCAGCAGTTCCCCGACAGGGCTCTATGGCTACACCTTC
>TRBD1|TRBV9|-|TRBJ1-2
CASSGDRNYGYTF
TGTGCCAGCAGCGGGGACAGGAACTATGGCTACACCTTC
>TRBD2|TRBV7-9|-|TRBJ2-3
CASSWMGLAGGRGDTQYF
TGTGCCAGCAGCTGGATGGGACTAGCGGGAGGGCGGGGAGATACGCAGTATTTT
>-|TRBV4-2|-|TRBJ1-1
CASSHDLRGPNTEAFF
TGTGCCAGCAGCCACGATCTGCGGGGCCCGAACACTGAAGCTTTCTTT
>-|TRBV10-3|once|TRBJ2-1
CAISVGDFNEQFF
TGTGCCATCAGTGTGGGGGATTTCAATGAGCAGTTCTTC
>-|TRBV6-1|-|TRBJ1-2
CASSEYDTNYGYTF
TGTGCCAGCAGTGAATACGATACAAACTATGGCTACACCTTC
>-|TRBV5-1|-|TRBJ2-2
CASSYQSKGQGTGELFF
TGCGCCAGCAGCTACCAGAGTAAAGGGCAGGGCACCGGGGAGCTGTTTTTT
>-|TRBV3-1/TRBV3-2|-|TRBJ2-7
CASSQEVPGLPVYEQYF
TGTGCCAGCAGCCAAGAGGTACCGGGACTTCCCGTCTACGAGCAGTACTTC
>-|TRBV24-1|-|TRBJ2-2
CATSDPEGGGNTGELFF
TGTGCCACCAGTGACCCAGAGGGGGGAGGCAACACCGGGGAGCTGTTTTTT
>-|TRBV14|-|TRBJ2-1
CASSQGDGRSYNEQFF
TGTGCCAGCAGCCAAGGGGACGGGAGATCCTACAATGAGCAGTTCTTC
>-|TRBV7-8|-|TRBJ1-1
CASSLAGPGVNTEAFF
TGTGCCAGCAGCTTAGCTGGCCCAGGGGTGAACACTGAAGCTTTCTTT
>-|TRBV5-8|-|TRBJ1-2
CASIQWRGGDGYTF
TGTGCCAGCATCCAATGGAGGGGAGGGGATGGCTACACCTTC
>-|TRBV18|-|TRBJ1-4
CASSPGAGEKLFF
TGTGCCAGCTCACCAGGGGCCGGTGAAAAACTGTTTTTT
>-|TRBV6-2/TRBV6-3|few|TRBJ1-2
CASSYGVSYGYTF
TGTGCCAGCAGTTACGGCGTCTCCTATGGCTACACCTTC
>-|TRBV4-3|-|TRBJ1-5
CASSQDLTARNQPQHF
TGCGCCAGCAGCCAAGATCTAACTGCCCGCAATCAGCCCCAGCATTTT
>TRBD2|TRBV11-2|-|TRBJ2-2
CASSQGTRNTGELFF
TGTGCCAGCAGCCAGGGGACTAGAAATACCGGGGAGCTGTTTTTT
>-|TRBV12-5|-|TRBJ2-3
CASGAMGVANTQYF
TGTGCTAGTGGCGCCATGGGGGTAGCGAATACGCAGTATTTT
>-|TRBV5-1|-|TRBJ1-1
CASSLDPAMNTEAFF
TGCGCCAGCAGCTTGGATCCTGCCATGAACACTGAAGCTTTCTTT
>-|TRBV3-1/TRBV3-2|once|TRBJ2-3
CASSQDGWGGPTDTQYF
TGTGCCAGCAGCCAAGATGGGTGGGGCGGTCCCACAGATACGCAGTATTTT
>-|TRBV4-3|-|TRBJ1-3
CASSQDLGISSGNTIYF
TGCGCCAGCAGCCAAGACCTGGGAATCAGCTCTGGAAACACCATATATTTT